This T cell receptor beta chain is from a study of brain T cells in children with intractable seizures. Sequencing was limited to surgery cases with top T cell transcript signatures in brain tissue. Before surgery, patients took at least one anti-epileptic drug. Regarding this clone: Its antigen is unidentified.

V shed 3 bases and J 1 base; nucleotides not matched to a gene: 4. The CDR3 sequence is 18 residues long. Per germline, CDR1 MDHEN and CDR2 SYDVKM. Repertoires were generated with immunoSEQ multiplex PCR, while TCRdb's copy carries only in-frame clones and drops some. The sample carries roughly 120,000 clones, roughly 92% recorded once. Study results and limitations: Absence of clones before surgery may stem from lower sequencing depth. HCMV serostatus was not known, and viral specificity came from CDR3 similarity only.

This receptor was obtained from a boy under two years old with hemimegalencephaly and intractable seizures. The gene calls are TRBV28 and TRBJ2-6; TRBD2 matches at 12 bases. This specimen was peripheral blood, taken at surgery. The CDR3 DNA reads TGTGCCAGCAGTTTCCCTGGGACTAGCGGGTCTGGGGCCAACGTCCTGACTTTC. This translates into CASSFPGTSGSGANVLTF.